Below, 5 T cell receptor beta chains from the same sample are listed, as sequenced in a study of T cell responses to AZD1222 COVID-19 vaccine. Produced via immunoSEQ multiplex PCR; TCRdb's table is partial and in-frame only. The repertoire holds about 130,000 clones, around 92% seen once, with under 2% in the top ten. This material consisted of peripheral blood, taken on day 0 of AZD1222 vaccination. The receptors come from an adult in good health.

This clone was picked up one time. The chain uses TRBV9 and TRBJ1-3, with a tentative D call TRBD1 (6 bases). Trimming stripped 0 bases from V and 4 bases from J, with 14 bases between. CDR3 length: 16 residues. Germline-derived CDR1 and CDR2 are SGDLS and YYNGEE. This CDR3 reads CASSVASQGSGNTIYF. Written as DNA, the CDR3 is TGTGCCAGCAGCGTAGCCAGTCAGGGGTCGGGAAACACCATATATTTT.

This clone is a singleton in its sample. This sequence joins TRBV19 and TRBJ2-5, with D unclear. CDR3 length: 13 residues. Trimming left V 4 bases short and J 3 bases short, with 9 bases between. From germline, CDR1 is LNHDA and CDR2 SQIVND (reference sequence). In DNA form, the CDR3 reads TGTGCCAGTAGTACGAACCTAGAAGAGACCCAGTACTTC. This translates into CASSTNLEETQYF. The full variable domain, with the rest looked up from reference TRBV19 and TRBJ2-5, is DGGITQSPKYLFRKEGQNVTLSCEQNLNHDAMYWYRQDPGQGLRLIYYSQIVNDFQKGDIAEGYSVSREKKESFPLTVTSAQKNPTAFYLCASSTNLEETQYFGPGTRLLVL.

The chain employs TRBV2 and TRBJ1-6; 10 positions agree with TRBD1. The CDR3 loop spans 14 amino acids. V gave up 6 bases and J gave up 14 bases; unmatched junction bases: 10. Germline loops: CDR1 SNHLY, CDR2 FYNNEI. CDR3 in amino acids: CASSARDRGITLHF. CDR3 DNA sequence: TGTGCCAGCAGCGCCCGGGACAGGGGAATCACCCTCCACTTT.

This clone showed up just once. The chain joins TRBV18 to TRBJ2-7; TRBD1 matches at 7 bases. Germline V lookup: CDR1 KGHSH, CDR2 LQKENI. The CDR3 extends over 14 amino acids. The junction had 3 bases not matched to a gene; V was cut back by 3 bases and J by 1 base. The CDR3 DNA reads TGTGCCAGCTCACCCCAGGGGGTTTCCTACGAGCAGTACTTC. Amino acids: CASSPQGVSYEQYF.

The CDR3 DNA reads as TGTGCCAGCAGCTTAGAGGCAGGCAGAACCTCCTACGAGCAGTACTTC. Protein: CASSLEAGRTSYEQYF. V usage is TRBV7-2 and J usage is TRBJ2-7; D unresolved. Trimming left V 1 base short and J 0 bases short, with 13 bases between. Germline loops: CDR1 SGHTA, CDR2 FQGNSA. The CDR3 totals 16 residues.